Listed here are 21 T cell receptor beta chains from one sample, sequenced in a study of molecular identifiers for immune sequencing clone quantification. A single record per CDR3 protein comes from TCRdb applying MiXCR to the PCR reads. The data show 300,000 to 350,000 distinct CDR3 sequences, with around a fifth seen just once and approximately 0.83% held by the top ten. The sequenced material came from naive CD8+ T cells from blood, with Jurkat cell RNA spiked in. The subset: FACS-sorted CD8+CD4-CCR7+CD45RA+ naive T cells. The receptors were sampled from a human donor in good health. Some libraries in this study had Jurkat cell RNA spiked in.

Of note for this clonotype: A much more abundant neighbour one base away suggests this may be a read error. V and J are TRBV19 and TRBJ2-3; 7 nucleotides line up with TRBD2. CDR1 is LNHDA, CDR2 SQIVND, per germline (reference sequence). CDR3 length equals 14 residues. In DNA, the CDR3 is TGTGCCAGCAACCCAGCGGGGATCACAGATGCGCAGTATTTT. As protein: CASNPAGITDAQYF.

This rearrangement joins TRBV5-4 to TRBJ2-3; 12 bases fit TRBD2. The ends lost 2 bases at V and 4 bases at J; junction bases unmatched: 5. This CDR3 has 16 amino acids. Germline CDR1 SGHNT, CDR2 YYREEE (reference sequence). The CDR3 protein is CASSFPSGGAPDTQYF. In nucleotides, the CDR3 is TGTGCCAGCAGCTTCCCTAGCGGGGGGGCACCAGATACGCAGTATTTT.

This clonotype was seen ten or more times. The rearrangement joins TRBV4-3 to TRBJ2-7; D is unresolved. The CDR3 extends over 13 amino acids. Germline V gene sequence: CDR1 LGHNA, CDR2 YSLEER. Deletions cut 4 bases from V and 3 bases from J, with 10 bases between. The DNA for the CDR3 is TGCGCCAGCAGCCCAAATGTCGGCTACGAGCAGTACTTC. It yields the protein CASSPNVGYEQYF.

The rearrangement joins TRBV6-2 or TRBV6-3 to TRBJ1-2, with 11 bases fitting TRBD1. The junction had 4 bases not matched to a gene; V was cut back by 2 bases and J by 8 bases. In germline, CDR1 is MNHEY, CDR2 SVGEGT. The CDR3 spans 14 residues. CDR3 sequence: CASSYRDRGEGYTF. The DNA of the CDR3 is TGTGCCAGCAGTTACCGGGACAGGGGGGAAGGCTACACCTTC.

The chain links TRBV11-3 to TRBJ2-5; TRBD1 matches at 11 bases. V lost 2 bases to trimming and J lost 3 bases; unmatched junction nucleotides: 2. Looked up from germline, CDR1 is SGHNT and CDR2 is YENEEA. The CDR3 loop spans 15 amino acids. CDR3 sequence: CASSLRTGGEETQYF. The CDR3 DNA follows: TGTGCCAGCAGCTTAAGGACAGGGGGCGAAGAGACCCAGTACTTC.

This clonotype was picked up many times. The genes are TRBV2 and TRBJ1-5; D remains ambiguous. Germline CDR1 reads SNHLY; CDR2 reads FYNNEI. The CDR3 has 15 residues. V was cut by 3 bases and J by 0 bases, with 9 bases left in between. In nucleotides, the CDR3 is TGTGCCAGCAGTGACACCGGTTATAGCAATCAGCCCCAGCATTTT. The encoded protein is CASSDTGYSNQPQHF.

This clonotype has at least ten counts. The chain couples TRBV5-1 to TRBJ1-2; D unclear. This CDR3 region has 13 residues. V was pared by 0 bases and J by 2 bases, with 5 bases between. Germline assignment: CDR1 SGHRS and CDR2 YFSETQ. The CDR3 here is CASSLEQNYGYTF. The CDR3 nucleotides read TGCGCCAGCAGCTTGGAACAGAACTATGGCTACACCTTC.

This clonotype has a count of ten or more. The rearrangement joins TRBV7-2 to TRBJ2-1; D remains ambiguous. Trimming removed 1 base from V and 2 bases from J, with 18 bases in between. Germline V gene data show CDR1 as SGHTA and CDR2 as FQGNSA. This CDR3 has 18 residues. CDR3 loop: CASSLVSPLSLAYNEQFF. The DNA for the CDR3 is TGTGCCAGCAGCTTAGTAAGCCCTCTGTCGTTAGCCTACAATGAGCAGTTCTTC.

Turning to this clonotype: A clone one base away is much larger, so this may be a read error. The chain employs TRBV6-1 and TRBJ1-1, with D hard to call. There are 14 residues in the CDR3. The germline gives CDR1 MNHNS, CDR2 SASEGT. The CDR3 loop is CVSSEDSLNTEAFF. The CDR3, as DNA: TGTGTCAGCAGTGAGGATTCGTTAAACACTGAAGCTTTCTTT.

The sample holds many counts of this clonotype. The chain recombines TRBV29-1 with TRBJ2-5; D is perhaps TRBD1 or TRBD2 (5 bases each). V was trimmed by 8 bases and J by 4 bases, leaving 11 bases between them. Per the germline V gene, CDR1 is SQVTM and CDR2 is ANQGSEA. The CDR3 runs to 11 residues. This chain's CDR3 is CSWGFGETQYF. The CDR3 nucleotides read TGCAGCTGGGGGTTCGGAGAGACCCAGTACTTC.

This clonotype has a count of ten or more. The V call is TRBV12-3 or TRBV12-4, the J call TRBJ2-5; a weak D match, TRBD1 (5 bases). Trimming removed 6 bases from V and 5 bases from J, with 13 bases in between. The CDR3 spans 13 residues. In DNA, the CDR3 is TGTGCCAGCAGAACCCGACAGCCGGAGACCCAGTACTTC. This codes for CASRTRQPETQYF.

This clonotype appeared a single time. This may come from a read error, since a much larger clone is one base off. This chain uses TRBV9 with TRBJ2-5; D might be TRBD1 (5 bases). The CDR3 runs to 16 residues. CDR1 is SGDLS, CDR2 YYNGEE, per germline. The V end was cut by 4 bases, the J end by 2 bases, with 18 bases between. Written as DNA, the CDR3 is TGTGCCAGCAGCTCACCCGACGGACATGCACAAGAGACCCAGTACTTC. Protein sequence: CASSSPDGHAQETQYF.

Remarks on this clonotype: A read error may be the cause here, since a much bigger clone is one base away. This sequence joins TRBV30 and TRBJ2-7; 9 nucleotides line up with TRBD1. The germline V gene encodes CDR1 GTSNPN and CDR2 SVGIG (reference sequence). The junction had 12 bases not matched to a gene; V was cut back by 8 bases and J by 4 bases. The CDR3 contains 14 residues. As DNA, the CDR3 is TGTGCCAGGACCATCTCGACAGGGGGTTACGAGCAGTACTTC. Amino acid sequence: CARTISTGGYEQYF. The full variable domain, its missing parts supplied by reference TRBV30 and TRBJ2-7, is SQTIHQWPATLVQPVGSPLSLECTVEGTSNPNLYWYRQAAGRGLQLLFYSVGIGQISSEVPQNLSASRPQDRQFILSSKKLLLSDSGFYLCARTISTGGYEQYFGPGTRLTVT.

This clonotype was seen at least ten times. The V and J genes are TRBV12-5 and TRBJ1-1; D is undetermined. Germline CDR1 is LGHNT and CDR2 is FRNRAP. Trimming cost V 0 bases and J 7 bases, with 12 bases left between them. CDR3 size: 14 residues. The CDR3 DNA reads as TGTGCTAGTGGTTTGGTCGGTGGGGTCGTTGAAGCTTTCTTT. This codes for CASGLVGGVVEAFF.

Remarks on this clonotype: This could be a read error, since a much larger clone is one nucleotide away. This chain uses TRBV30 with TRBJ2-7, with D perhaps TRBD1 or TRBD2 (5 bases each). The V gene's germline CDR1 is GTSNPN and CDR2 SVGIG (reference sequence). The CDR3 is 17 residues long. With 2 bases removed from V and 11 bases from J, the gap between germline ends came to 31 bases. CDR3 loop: CAWSPPKYRDVHLQEYF. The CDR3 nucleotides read TGTGCCTGGAGTCCCCCGAAATATCGGGACGTGCATCTTCAGGAGTACTTC. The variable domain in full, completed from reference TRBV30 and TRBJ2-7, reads SQTIHQWPATLVQPVGSPLSLECTVEGTSNPNLYWYRQAAGRGLQLLFYSVGIGQISSEVPQNLSASRPQDRQFILSSKKLLLSDSGFYLCAWSPPKYRDVHLQEYFGPGTRLTVT.

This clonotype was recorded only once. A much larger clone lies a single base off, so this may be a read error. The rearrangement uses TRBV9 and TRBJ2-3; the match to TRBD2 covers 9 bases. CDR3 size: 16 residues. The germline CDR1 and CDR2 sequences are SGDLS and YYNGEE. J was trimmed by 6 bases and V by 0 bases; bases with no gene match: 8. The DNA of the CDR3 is TGTGCCAGCAGCGTAGAGGCGGGAGGGCAGTCCGATACGCAGTATTTT. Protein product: CASSVEAGGQSDTQYF.

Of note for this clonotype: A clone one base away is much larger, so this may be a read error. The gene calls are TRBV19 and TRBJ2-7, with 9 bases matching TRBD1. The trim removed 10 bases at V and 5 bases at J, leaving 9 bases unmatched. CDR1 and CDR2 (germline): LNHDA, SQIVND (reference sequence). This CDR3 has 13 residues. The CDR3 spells CATTDRGRDEQYF. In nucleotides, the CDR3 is TGTGCCACCACGGACAGGGGTAGGGACGAGCAGTACTTC. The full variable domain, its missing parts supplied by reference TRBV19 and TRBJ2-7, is DGGITQSPKYLFRKEGQNVTLSCEQNLNHDAMYWYRQDPGQGLRLIYYSQIVNDFQKGDIAEGYSVSREKKESFPLTVTSAQKNPTAFYLCATTDRGRDEQYFGPGTRLTVT.

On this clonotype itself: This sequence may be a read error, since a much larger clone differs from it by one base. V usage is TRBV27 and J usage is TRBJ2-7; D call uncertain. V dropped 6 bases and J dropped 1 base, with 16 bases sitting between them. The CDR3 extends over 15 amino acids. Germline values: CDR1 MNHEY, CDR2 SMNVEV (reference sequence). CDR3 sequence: CASRTTESTSYEQYF. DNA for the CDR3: TGTGCCAGCAGAACAACAGAGAGTACTTCCTACGAGCAGTACTTC.

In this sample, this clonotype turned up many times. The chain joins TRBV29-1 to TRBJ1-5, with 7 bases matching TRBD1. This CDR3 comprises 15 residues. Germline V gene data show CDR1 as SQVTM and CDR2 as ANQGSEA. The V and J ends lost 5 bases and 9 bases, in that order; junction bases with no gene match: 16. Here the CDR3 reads CSVLTTGTDRRPQHF. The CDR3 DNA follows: TGCAGCGTTCTTACCACCGGGACAGATCGAAGGCCCCAGCATTTT.

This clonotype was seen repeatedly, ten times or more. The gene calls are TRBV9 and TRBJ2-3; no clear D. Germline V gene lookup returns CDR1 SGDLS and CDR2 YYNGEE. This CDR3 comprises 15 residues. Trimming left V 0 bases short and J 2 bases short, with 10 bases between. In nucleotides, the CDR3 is TGTGCCAGCAGCGTAGCGGCACAGCCCACAGATACGCAGTATTTT. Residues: CASSVAAQPTDTQYF.

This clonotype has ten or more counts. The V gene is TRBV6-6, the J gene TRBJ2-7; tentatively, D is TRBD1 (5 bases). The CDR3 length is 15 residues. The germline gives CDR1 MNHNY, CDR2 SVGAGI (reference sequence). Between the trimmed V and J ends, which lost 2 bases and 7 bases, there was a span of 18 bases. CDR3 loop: CASSYLKQAGYEQYF. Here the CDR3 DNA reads TGTGCCAGCAGTTACCTCAAGCAGGCAGGGTATGAGCAGTACTTC.